This entry lists 9 T cell receptor beta chains sequenced from one sample in a study of T cell responses to AZD1222 COVID-19 vaccine. Clones were read by immunoSEQ multiplex PCR, and TCRdb kept only the in-frame ones, dropping some. The sample yields approximately 60,000 clones, 75% to 90% seen once. The specimen was peripheral blood, collected 28 days after the second AZD1222 dose. These receptors all stem from an adult who received the AZD1222 COVID-19 vaccine.

V gene TRBV30 combines with J gene TRBJ1-1; the match to TRBD1 covers 9 bases. CDR1 is GTSNPN and CDR2 is SVGIG in the germline V gene (reference sequence). The CDR3 has 13 residues. V lost 4 bases and J lost 4; bases outside the gene matches: 4. The CDR3 protein is CAWNRGRTTEAFF. For the CDR3, the DNA is TGTGCCTGGAACAGGGGGCGGACCACTGAAGCTTTCTTT.

The rearrangement uses TRBV3-1 (or the pseudogene TRBV3-2) and TRBJ1-4; D ambiguous. The CDR3 length is 15 residues. Trimming cost V 2 bases and J 7 bases, with 14 bases left between them. Germline CDR1 LGHDT, CDR2 YNNKEL (reference sequence). CDR3 sequence reads: CASSQSVGSREKLFF. Written as DNA, the CDR3 is TGTGCCAGCAGCCAATCGGTGGGATCCCGTGAAAAACTGTTTTTT.

The V gene is TRBV7-9, the J gene TRBJ1-5; D call uncertain. The CDR3 covers 12 residues. Germline V gene sequence: CDR1 SEHNR, CDR2 FQNEAQ (reference sequence). Trimming removed 5 bases at V and 0 bases at J, with 2 bases between. This CDR3 is CASSDSNQPQHF. CDR3 coding DNA: TGTGCCAGCAGCGATAGCAATCAGCCCCAGCATTTT.

This chain joins TRBV5-1 and TRBJ2-5; the match to TRBD1 covers 9 bases. Per the germline V gene, CDR1 is SGHRS and CDR2 is YFSETQ. This CDR3 contains 15 residues. V dropped 4 bases and J dropped 5; count of bases not matched to a gene: 9. The CDR3 loop is CASSLGGTGHETQYF. CDR3 DNA sequence: TGCGCCAGCAGCCTGGGAGGGACAGGGCACGAGACCCAGTACTTC. The full variable domain, its missing parts supplied by reference TRBV5-1 and TRBJ2-5, is KAGVTQTPRYLIKTRGQQVTLSCSPISGHRSVSWYQQTPGQGLQFLFEYFSETQRNKGNFPGRFSGRQFSNSRSEMNVSTLELGDSALYLCASSLGGTGHETQYFGPGTRLLVL.

This chain links TRBV18 with TRBJ1-2, with D possibly matching TRBD1 (5 bases). The CDR3 extends over 14 amino acids. The germline gives CDR1 KGHSH, CDR2 LQKENI. V was trimmed by 0 bases and J by 4 bases, leaving 9 bases between them. CDR3 DNA: TGTGCCAGCTCACCACCCGGACACCTCTATGGCTACACCTTC. This codes for CASSPPGHLYGYTF. Using reference TRBV18 and TRBJ1-2 for the parts outside the CDR3, the full variable domain is NAGVMQNPRHLVRRRGQEARLRCSPMKGHSHVYWYRQLPEEGLKFMVYLQKENIIDESGMPKERFSAEFPKEGPSILRIQQVVRGDSAAYFCASSPPGHLYGYTFGSGTRLTVV.

This chain links TRBV11-2 with TRBJ2-2; 7 bases map to TRBD1. Germline loops: CDR1 SGHAT, CDR2 FQNNGV. This CDR3 is 19 amino acids long. V shed 5 bases and J 0 bases; nucleotides not matched to a gene: 15. For the CDR3, the DNA is TGTGCCAGCAGCCCCTTTACCGGGACAGAAAGTTCGAACACCGGGGAGCTGTTTTTT. Its translation: CASSPFTGTESSNTGELFF. The whole variable domain, remainder taken from reference TRBV11-2 and TRBJ2-2, is EAGVAQSPRYKIIEKRQSVAFWCNPISGHATLYWYQQILGQGPKLLIQFQNNGVVDDSQLPKDRFSAERLKGVDSTLKIQPAKLEDSAVYLCASSPFTGTESSNTGELFFGEGSRLTVL.

CDR3 in amino acids: CASSRDNEKLFF. CDR3 nucleotides: TGCGCCAGCAGCCGGGATAATGAAAAACTGTTTTTT. This chain connects TRBV5-1 to TRBJ1-4; D is undetermined. The CDR3 runs to 12 residues. From germline, CDR1 is SGHRS and CDR2 YFSETQ. With 4 bases removed from V and 4 bases from J, the gap between germline ends came to 5 bases. Variable domain in full (rest from reference TRBV5-1 and TRBJ1-4): KAGVTQTPRYLIKTRGQQVTLSCSPISGHRSVSWYQQTPGQGLQFLFEYFSETQRNKGNFPGRFSGRQFSNSRSEMNVSTLELGDSALYLCASSRDNEKLFFGSGTQLSVL.

This clone was seen just once. This chain uses TRBV9 with TRBJ1-2; 7 nucleotides line up with TRBD1. V lost 4 bases and J lost 6; bases outside the gene matches: 12. This CDR3 spans 15 amino acids. In germline, CDR1 is SGDLS, CDR2 YYNGEE. The CDR3 coding sequence is TGTGCCAGCAGCCCCCGACAGGGAATCGGGGATGGCTACACCTTC. It specifies CASSPRQGIGDGYTF.

The chain joins TRBV18 to TRBJ2-5; 7 bases are shared with TRBD2. From germline, CDR1 is KGHSH and CDR2 LQKENI. V trimming: 3 bases; J trimming: 3 bases; junction bases outside the gene matches: 7. The CDR3 runs 15 residues. CDR3 DNA sequence: TGTGCCAGCTCACCCAGAGGGAGGGTTGAAGAGACCCAGTACTTC. Translation: CASSPRGRVEETQYF.